This is a list of T cell receptor beta chains from one sample in a study of siplizumab effects on memory and regulatory T cells. Here immunoSEQ multiplex PCR was the method, and the copy in TCRdb shows in-frame clones only, minus some. This sample has some 100,000 clones, with 95% to 97% found just once. The sequenced sample was naive CD4+ T cells sorted from blood. These TCRs come from a human donor in good health. Both conserved end residues are part of each CDR3. The order of the fields is clone size, J gene, D gene, V gene, CDR3 protein. A D gene is named only where the DNA matches it firmly. The size of a clone is reported for some rows only, either as once, few or many, or as a class for expanded clones.

size: -
J: TRBJ1-1
D: TRBD1
V: TRBV18
CDR3: CASSPGQLMNTEAFF

size: -
J: TRBJ2-3
D: -
V: TRBV9
CDR3: CASSERTVVSTDTQYF

size: -
J: TRBJ2-1
D: TRBD1
V: TRBV2
CDR3: CASSEWDRGLNEQFF

size: -
J: TRBJ1-5
D: -
V: TRBV2
CDR3: CASSWAGDQPQHF

size: -
J: TRBJ2-3
D: -
V: TRBV7-3
CDR3: CASSVLGLDTQYF

size: -
J: TRBJ2-5
D: -
V: TRBV18
CDR3: CASSPSEETQYF

size: -
J: TRBJ1-2
D: -
V: TRBV18
CDR3: CASSPIYEGVGYTF

size: -
J: TRBJ2-1
D: -
V: TRBV2
CDR3: CASSRRYYNEQFF

size: -
J: TRBJ2-3
D: TRBD2
V: TRBV10-3
CDR3: CAIRETSGDKDTQYF

size: -
J: TRBJ2-3
D: TRBD2
V: TRBV6-1
CDR3: CASRRSGGGTDTQYF

size: -
J: TRBJ2-3
D: -
V: TRBV5-1
CDR3: CASSPGGPSSTDTQYF

size: -
J: TRBJ1-5
D: -
V: TRBV7-2
CDR3: CASSSTGTSNQPQHF

size: -
J: TRBJ1-5
D: -
V: TRBV19
CDR3: CASSPRAGGPQPQHF

size: once
J: TRBJ1-1
D: TRBD1
V: TRBV19
CDR3: CASSSTGLGNTEAFF

size: -
J: TRBJ2-6
D: -
V: TRBV6-4
CDR3: CASSVDASGANVLTF

size: -
J: TRBJ2-5
D: TRBD2
V: TRBV7-8
CDR3: CASSLVGGGAGGGETQYF

size: -
J: TRBJ2-7
D: TRBD1
V: TRBV19
CDR3: CASSPDRVYEQYF

size: -
J: TRBJ2-3
D: -
V: TRBV2
CDR3: CASSNRLASTDTQYF

size: -
J: TRBJ1-2
D: -
V: TRBV5-1
CDR3: CASSLGHLIGEGYTF

size: -
J: TRBJ1-5
D: -
V: TRBV30
CDR3: CAWSRDSNQPQHF

size: -
J: TRBJ1-6
D: -
V: TRBV19
CDR3: CASSRGMGDSPLHF

size: -
J: TRBJ2-5
D: -
V: TRBV7-2
CDR3: CASSSTDPTQYF

size: -
J: TRBJ1-5
D: -
V: TRBV5-8
CDR3: CASSLNQPQHF

size: -
J: TRBJ2-3
D: TRBD1
V: TRBV5-1
CDR3: CASSHRDSRTDTQYF

size: -
J: TRBJ1-5
D: -
V: TRBV25-1
CDR3: CASSERSPPDQPQHF

size: -
J: TRBJ1-5
D: -
V: TRBV10-3
CDR3: CAISDRGRGNQPQHF

size: once
J: TRBJ1-6
D: -
V: TRBV9
CDR3: CASSPPGSYNSPLHF

size: -
J: TRBJ2-2
D: TRBD2
V: TRBV5-1
CDR3: CASSVGGAGTGELFF

size: -
J: TRBJ1-4
D: -
V: TRBV19
CDR3: CASRSDGRGNEKLFF

size: -
J: TRBJ2-1
D: -
V: TRBV10-1
CDR3: CASSEAGAQGHNEQFF

size: -
J: TRBJ2-5
D: -
V: TRBV5-1
CDR3: CASSLIRGAQETQYF

size: -
J: TRBJ2-6
D: -
V: TRBV18
CDR3: CASSLQGSQFNRGANVLTF

size: -
J: TRBJ2-1
D: -
V: TRBV30
CDR3: CAWSLYNEQFF

size: once
J: TRBJ1-1
D: TRBD1
V: TRBV9
CDR3: CASSVGDRGLAAFF

size: -
J: TRBJ2-5
D: TRBD2
V: TRBV7-2
CDR3: CASSWTSGGQETQYF

size: -
J: TRBJ1-1
D: -
V: TRBV2
CDR3: CASSAWTENTEAFF

size: -
J: TRBJ2-3
D: -
V: TRBV15
CDR3: CATSRDSHSTDTQYF

size: -
J: TRBJ2-5
D: -
V: TRBV15
CDR3: CATSRDYQETQYF

size: -
J: TRBJ2-1
D: -
V: TRBV4-2
CDR3: CASSQARGANEQFF

size: -
J: TRBJ1-1
D: TRBD1
V: TRBV7-2
CDR3: CASSLGQGGSTEAFF

size: -
J: TRBJ1-3
D: -
V: TRBV7-2
CDR3: CASSLVVGGNTIYF

size: -
J: TRBJ2-7
D: -
V: TRBV5-1
CDR3: CASSLRLNGYEQYF

size: -
J: TRBJ1-1
D: -
V: TRBV6-5
CDR3: CASSPPGRGRAFF

size: -
J: TRBJ2-2
D: TRBD1
V: TRBV12-5
CDR3: CASGLVPGQGTGELFF

size: -
J: TRBJ1-2
D: TRBD1
V: TRBV2
CDR3: CASRGTGDHGYTF

size: once
J: TRBJ2-5
D: -
V: TRBV20-1
CDR3: CSARVGETQYF

size: few
J: TRBJ1-2
D: -
V: TRBV2
CDR3: CASKGRGDYGYTF

size: -
J: TRBJ2-3
D: -
V: TRBV7-2
CDR3: CASSPPLGTQYF

size: -
J: TRBJ2-1
D: TRBD1
V: TRBV9
CDR3: CASSPGTGAYNEQFF

size: -
J: TRBJ1-2
D: -
V: TRBV5-6
CDR3: CASSLGGDGYTF